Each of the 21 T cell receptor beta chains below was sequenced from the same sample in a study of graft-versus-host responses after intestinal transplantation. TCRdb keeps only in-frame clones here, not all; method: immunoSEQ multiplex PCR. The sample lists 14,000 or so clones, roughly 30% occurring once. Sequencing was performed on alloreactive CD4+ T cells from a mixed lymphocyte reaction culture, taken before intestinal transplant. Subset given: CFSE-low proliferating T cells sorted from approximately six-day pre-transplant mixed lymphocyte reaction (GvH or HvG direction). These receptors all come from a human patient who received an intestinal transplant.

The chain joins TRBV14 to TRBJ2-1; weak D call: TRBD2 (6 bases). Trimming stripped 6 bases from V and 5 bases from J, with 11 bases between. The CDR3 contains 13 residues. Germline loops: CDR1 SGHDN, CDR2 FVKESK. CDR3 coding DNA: TGTGCCAGCAGTGGGGGGTTAAACAATGAGCAGTTCTTC. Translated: CASSGGLNNEQFF.

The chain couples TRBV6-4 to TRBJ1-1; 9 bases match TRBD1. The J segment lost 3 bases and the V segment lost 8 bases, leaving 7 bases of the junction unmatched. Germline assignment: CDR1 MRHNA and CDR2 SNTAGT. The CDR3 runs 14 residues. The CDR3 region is CASAPGTGHTEAFF. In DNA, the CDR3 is TGTGCCAGCGCCCCCGGGACAGGGCACACTGAAGCTTTCTTT.

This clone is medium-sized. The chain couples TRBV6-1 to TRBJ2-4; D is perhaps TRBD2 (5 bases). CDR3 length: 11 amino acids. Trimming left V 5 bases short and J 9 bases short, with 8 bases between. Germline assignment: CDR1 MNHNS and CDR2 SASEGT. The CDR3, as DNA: TGTGCCAGCAGTCGAGGGAGCATTCAGTACTTC. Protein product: CASSRGSIQYF.

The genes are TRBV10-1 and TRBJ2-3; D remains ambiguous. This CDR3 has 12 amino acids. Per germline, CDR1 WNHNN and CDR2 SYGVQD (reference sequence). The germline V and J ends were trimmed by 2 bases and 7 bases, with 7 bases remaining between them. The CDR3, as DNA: TGCGCCAGCAGTGAGGGACCAAATACGCAGTATTTT. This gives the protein CASSEGPNTQYF.

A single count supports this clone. Here the CDR3 reads CASSLTGYGTGELFF. Written as DNA, the CDR3 is TGCGCCAGCAGCTTAACAGGGTACGGAACCGGGGAGCTGTTTTTT. This chain joins TRBV5-1 and TRBJ2-2; D might be TRBD1 (6 bases). The CDR3 loop spans 15 amino acids. V was trimmed by 2 bases and J by 5 bases, leaving 13 bases between them. Per germline, CDR1 SGHRS and CDR2 YFSETQ. Full variable domain (remainder filled in from reference TRBV5-1 and TRBJ2-2): KAGVTQTPRYLIKTRGQQVTLSCSPISGHRSVSWYQQTPGQGLQFLFEYFSETQRNKGNFPGRFSGRQFSNSRSEMNVSTLELGDSALYLCASSLTGYGTGELFFGEGSRLTVL.

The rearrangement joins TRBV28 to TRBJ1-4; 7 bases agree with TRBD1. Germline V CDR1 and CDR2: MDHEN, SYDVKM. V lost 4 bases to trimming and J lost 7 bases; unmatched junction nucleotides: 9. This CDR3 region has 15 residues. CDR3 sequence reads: CASSCGQGGVEKLFF. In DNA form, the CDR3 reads TGTGCCAGCAGTTGTGGTCAGGGGGGGGTTGAAAAACTGTTTTTT.

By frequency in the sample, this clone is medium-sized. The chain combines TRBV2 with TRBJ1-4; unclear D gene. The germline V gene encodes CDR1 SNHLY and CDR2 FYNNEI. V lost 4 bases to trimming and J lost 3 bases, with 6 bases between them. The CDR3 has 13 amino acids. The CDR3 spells CASSGRPNEKLFF. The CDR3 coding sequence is TGTGCCAGCAGTGGCAGGCCTAATGAAAAACTGTTTTTT.

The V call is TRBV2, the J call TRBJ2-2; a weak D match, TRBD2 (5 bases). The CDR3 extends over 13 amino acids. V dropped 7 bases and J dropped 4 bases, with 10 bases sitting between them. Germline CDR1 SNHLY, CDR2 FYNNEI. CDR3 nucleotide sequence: TGTGCCAGCACACGTCGGGGCACCGGGGAGCTGTTTTTT. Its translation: CASTRRGTGELFF. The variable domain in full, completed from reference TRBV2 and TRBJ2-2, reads EPEVTQTPSHQVTQMGQEVILRCVPISNHLYFYWYRQILGQKVEFLVSFYNNEISEKSEIFDDQFSVERPDGSNFTLKIRSTKLEDSAMYFCASTRRGTGELFFGEGSRLTVL.

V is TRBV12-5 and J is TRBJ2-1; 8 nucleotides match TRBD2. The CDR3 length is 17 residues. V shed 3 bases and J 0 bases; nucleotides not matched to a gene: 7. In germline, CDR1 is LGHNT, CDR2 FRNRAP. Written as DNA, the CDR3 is TGTGCTAGTGGTTTTAATAGCGGGAAGGGCTCCTACAATGAGCAGTTCTTC. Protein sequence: CASGFNSGKGSYNEQFF.

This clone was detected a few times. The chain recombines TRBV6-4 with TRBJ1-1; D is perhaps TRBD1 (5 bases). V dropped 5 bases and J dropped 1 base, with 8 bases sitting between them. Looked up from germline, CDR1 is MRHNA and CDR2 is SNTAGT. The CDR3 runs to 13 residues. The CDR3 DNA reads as TGTGCCAGCAGTTTACAGGAGAACACTGAAGCTTTCTTT. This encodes CASSLQENTEAFF.

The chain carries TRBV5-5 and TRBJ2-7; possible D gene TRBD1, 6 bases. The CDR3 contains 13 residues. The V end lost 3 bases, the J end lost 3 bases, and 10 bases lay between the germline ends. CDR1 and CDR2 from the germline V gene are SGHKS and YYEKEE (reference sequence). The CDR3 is CASSWQGSYEQYF. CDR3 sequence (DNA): TGTGCCAGCAGCTGGCAGGGGAGCTACGAGCAGTACTTC.

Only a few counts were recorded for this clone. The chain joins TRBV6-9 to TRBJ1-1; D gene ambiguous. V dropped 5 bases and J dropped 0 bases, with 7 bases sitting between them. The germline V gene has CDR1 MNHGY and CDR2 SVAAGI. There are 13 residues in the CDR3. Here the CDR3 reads CASSGRVNTEAFF. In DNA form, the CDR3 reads TGTGCCAGCAGTGGAAGGGTGAACACTGAAGCTTTCTTT.

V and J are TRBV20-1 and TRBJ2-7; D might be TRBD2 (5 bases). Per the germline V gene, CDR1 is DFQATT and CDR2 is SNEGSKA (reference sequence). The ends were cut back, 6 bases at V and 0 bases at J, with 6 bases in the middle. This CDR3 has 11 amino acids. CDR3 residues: CSARDSYEQYF. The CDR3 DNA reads TGCAGTGCCCGGGACTCCTACGAGCAGTACTTC.

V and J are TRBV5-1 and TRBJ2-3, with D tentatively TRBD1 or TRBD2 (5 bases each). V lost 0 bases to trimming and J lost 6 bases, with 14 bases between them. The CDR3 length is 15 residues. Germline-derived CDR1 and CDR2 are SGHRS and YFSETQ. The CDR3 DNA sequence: TGCGCCAGCAGCTTGGCCTCCGGGGCCTCGGATACGCAGTATTTT. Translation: CASSLASGASDTQYF.

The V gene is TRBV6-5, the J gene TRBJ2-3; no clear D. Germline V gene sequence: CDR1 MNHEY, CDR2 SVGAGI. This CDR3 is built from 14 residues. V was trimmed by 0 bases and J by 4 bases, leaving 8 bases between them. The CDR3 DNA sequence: TGTGCCAGCAGTTACTCCACAGTTCCAGATACGCAGTATTTT. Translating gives CASSYSTVPDTQYF.

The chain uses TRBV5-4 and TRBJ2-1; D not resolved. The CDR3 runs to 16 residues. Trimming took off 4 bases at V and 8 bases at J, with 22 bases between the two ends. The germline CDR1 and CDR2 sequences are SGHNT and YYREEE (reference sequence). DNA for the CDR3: TGTGCCAGCAGCCCGGAAGTACAAATCAGGATCGATGAGCAGTTCTTC. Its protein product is CASSPEVQIRIDEQFF. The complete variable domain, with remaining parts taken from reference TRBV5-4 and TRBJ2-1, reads ETGVTQSPTHLIKTRGQQVTLRCSSQSGHNTVSWYQQALGQGPQFIFQYYREEENGRGNFPPRFSGLQFPNYSSELNVNALELDDSALYLCASSPEVQIRIDEQFFGPGTRLTVL.

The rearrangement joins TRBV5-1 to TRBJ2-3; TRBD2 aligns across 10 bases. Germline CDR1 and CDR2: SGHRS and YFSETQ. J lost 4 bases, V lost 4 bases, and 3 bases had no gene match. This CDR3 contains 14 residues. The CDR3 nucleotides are TGCGCCAGCAGCGCTCTAGCGGGAGCAGATACGCAGTATTTT. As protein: CASSALAGADTQYF.

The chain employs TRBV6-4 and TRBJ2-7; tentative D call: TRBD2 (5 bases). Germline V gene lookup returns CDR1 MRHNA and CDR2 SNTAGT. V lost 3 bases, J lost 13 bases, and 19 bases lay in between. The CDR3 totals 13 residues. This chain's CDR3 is CASSEEAGIPPYF. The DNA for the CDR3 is TGTGCCAGCAGTGAGGAGGCAGGCATTCCACCTTACTTC.

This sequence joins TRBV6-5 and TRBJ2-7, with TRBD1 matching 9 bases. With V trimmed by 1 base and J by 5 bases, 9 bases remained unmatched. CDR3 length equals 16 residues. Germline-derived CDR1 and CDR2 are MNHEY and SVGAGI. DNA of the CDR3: TGTGCCAGCAGTTACTTGAGCGGACAGGGGACGAACGAGCAGTACTTC. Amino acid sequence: CASSYLSGQGTNEQYF.

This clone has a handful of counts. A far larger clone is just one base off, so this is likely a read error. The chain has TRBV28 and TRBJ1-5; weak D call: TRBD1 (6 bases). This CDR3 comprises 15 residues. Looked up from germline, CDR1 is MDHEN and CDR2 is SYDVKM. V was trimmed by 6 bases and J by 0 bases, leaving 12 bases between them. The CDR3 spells CASRRTDFSNQPQHF. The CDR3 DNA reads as TGTGCCAGCAGACGGACAGATTTTAGCAATCAGCCCCAGCATTTT.

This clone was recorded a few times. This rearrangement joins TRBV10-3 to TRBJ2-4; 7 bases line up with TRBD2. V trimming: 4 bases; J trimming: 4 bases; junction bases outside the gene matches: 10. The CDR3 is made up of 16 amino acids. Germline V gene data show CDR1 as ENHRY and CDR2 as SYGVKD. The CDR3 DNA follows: TGTGCCATCAGTGGGGGAGCTTCGGGAGGTAAAAACATTCAGTACTTC. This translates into CAISGGASGGKNIQYF.